This T cell receptor beta chain is drawn from a study of blood T cell repertoires in COVID-19. Germline V gives CDR1 SGHDN, CDR2 FVKESK. This CDR3 contains 12 residues. Trimming left V 8 bases short and J 3 bases short, with 11 bases between. The data were produced by immunoSEQ multiplex PCR, yet TCRdb's version contains in-frame clones alone and is incomplete. The data hold fewer than 30,000 clones, with 80% to 90% observed a single time. This chain joins TRBV14 and TRBJ2-7, with a possible D match to TRBD1 (5 bases). The sequenced sample was peripheral blood. The sequence came from a man in his fifties or sixties with acute or convalescent COVID-19. The CDR3 DNA sequence: TGTGCCAGCGGGGCTTACCACTACGAGCAGTACTTC. It specifies CASGAYHYEQYF.